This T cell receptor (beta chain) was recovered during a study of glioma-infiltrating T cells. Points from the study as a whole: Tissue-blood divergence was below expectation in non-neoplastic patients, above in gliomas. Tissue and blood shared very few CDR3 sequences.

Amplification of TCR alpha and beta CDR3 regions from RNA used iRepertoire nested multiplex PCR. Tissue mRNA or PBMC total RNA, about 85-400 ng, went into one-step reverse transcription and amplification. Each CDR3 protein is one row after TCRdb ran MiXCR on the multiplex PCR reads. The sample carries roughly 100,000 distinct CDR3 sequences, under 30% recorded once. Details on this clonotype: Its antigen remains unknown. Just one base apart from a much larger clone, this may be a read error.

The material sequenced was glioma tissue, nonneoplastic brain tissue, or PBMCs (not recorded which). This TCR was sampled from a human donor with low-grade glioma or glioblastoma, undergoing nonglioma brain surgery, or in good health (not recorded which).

The CDR3 is CASSQEQRGDEQVF. DNA of the CDR3: TGTGCCAGCAGCCAAGAACAAAGGGGCGATGAGCAGGTCTTC. J is TRBJ2-1 and V is TRBV4-2; D possibly corresponds to TRBD1 (5 bases). The CDR3 totals 14 residues. The V gene's germline CDR1 is LGHNA and CDR2 YNFKEQ.